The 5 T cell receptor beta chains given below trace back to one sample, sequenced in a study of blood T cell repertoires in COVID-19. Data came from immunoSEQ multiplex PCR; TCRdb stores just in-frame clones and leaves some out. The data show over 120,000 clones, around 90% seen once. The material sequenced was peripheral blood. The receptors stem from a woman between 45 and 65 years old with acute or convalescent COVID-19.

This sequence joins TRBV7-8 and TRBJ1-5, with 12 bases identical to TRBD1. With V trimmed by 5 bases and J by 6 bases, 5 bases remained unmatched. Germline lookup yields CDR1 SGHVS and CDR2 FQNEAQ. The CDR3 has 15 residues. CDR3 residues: CASSPGQGAGQPQHF. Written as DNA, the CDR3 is TGTGCCAGCAGCCCGGGACAGGGGGCCGGTCAGCCCCAGCATTTT.

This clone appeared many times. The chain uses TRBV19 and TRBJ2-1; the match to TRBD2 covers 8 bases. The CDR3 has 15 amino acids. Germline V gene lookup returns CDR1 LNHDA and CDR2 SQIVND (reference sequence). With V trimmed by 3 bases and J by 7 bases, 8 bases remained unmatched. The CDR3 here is CASSIMKAGANEQFF. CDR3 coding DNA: TGTGCCAGTAGTATTATGAAAGCGGGAGCGAATGAGCAGTTCTTC. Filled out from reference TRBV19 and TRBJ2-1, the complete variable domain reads DGGITQSPKYLFRKEGQNVTLSCEQNLNHDAMYWYRQDPGQGLRLIYYSQIVNDFQKGDIAEGYSVSREKKESFPLTVTSAQKNPTAFYLCASSIMKAGANEQFFGPGTRLTVL.

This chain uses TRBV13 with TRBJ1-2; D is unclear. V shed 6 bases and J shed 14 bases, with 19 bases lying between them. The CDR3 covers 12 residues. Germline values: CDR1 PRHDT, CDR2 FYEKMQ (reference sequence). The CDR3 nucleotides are TGTGCCAGCAGGAGAGGATTCGAGGAGAGTACCTTC. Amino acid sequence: CASRRGFEESTF.

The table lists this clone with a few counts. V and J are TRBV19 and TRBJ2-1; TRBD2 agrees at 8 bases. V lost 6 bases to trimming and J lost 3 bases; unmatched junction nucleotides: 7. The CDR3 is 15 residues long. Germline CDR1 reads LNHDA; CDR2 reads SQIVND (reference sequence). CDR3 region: CASRPRGGIYNEQFF. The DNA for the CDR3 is TGTGCCAGTAGGCCCCGGGGGGGTATCTACAATGAGCAGTTCTTC.

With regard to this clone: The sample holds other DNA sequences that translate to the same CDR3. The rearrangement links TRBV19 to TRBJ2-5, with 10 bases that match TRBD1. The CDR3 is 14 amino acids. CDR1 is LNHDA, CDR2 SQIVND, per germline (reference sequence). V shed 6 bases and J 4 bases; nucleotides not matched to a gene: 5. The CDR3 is CASRDRGRGETQYF. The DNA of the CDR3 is TGTGCCAGTAGAGACAGGGGGCGCGGAGAGACCCAGTACTTC.